This entry features one T cell receptor (beta chain) sequence. The data derive from a study of cytomegalovirus exposure and HLA in healthy donors. This CDR3 region has 13 residues. Germline-derived CDR1 and CDR2 are MNHEY and SMNVEV (reference sequence). Trimming shortened V by 6 bases and J by 4 bases, and 12 bases separated the two germline ends. TCRdb's table, derived via immunoSEQ multiplex PCR, lists solely in-frame clones and lacks some. The table shows some 140,000 clones, with 86% occurring only once. The receptor's source is a man aged 18 to 30 in good health and CMV-seropositive. Source material: PBMCs. The chain employs TRBV27 and TRBJ1-1, with D perhaps matching TRBD1 (5 bases). CDR3 in amino acids: CASSSRATTEAFF. The CDR3 bases are TGTGCCAGCAGCTCCAGGGCTACCACTGAAGCTTTCTTT.